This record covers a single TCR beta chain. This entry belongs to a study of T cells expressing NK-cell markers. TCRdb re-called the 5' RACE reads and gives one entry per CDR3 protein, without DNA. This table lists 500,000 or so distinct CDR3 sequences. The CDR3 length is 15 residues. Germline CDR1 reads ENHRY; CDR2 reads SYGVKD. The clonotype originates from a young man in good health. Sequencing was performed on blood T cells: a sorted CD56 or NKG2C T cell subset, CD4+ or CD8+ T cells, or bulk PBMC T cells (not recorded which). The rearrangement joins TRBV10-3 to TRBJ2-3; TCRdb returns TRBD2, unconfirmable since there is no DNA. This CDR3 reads CAIRESGSSTDTQYF.